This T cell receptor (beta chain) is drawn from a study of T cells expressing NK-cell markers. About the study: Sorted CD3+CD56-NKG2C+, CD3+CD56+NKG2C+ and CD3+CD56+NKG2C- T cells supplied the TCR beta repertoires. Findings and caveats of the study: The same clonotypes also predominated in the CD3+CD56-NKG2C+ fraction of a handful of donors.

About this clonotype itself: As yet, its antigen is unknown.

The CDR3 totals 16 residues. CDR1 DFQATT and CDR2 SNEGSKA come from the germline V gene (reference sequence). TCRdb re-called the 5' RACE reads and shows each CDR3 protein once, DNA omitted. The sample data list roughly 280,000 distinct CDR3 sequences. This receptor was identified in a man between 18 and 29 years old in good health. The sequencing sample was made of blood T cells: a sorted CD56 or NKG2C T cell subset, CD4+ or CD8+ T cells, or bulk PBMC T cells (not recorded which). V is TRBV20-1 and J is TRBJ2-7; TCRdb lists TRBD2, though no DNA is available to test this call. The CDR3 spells CSAQVGVAGGPLEQYF.